The 11 T cell receptor beta chains below were found in one sample sequenced in a study of blood T cell repertoires in COVID-19. The data were produced by immunoSEQ multiplex PCR, yet TCRdb's version contains in-frame clones alone and is incomplete. The data show around 150,000 clones, with approximately 91% seen just once and roughly 2.3% held by the top ten. Sequenced: peripheral blood. These receptor sequences come from a man between 18 and 29 years old with acute or convalescent COVID-19.

The J gene is TRBJ2-7, the V gene TRBV6-1; D remains unclear. Trimming removed 2 bases from V and 7 bases from J, with 9 bases in between. This CDR3 has 12 amino acids. Germline V gives CDR1 MNHNS, CDR2 SASEGT. In DNA form, the CDR3 reads TGTGCCAGCAGTGAAATAGCAGTTGAGCAGTACTTC. Protein sequence: CASSEIAVEQYF.

The CDR3 region has the DNA TGTGCCAGCAGCTTCCCTAGCGGGAGGCTCCTCTCTGGGGCCAACGTCCTGACTTTC. Residues: CASSFPSGRLLSGANVLTF. The rearrangement joins TRBV13 to TRBJ2-6, with 11 bases fitting TRBD2. Germline CDR1 and CDR2: PRHDT and FYEKMQ (reference sequence). V lost 3 bases to trimming and J lost 0 bases; unmatched junction nucleotides: 7. This CDR3 region has 19 residues.

The chain carries TRBV24-1 and TRBJ2-3, with D possibly being TRBD2 (5 bases). Trimming shortened V by 6 bases and J by 0 bases, and 12 bases separated the two germline ends. Germline V lookup: CDR1 KGHDR, CDR2 SFDVKD. The CDR3 runs to 15 residues. The CDR3 DNA reads as TGTGCCACCAGTTTATTAGGCGGGAGCACAGATACGCAGTATTTT. It encodes CATSLLGGSTDTQYF.

The chain couples TRBV12-3 or TRBV12-4 to TRBJ1-2, with a possible D match to TRBD1 (6 bases). V gave up 5 bases and J gave up 3 bases, with 10 bases separating them. The CDR3 is 13 amino acids. For the CDR3, the DNA is TGTGCCAGCAGTACAGGGCGGGACTATGGCTACACCTTC. This sequence encodes CASSTGRDYGYTF.

The gene calls are TRBV5-1 and TRBJ2-1; 11 bases are shared with TRBD2. The J segment lost 5 bases and the V segment lost 2 bases, leaving 6 bases of the junction unmatched. This CDR3 has 16 residues. Germline-derived CDR1 and CDR2 are SGHRS and YFSETQ. The CDR3 DNA reads TGCGCCAGCAGCTTACTAGCGGGAGACCTTCACAATGAGCAGTTCTTC. Its translation is CASSLLAGDLHNEQFF.

V gene TRBV5-1 combines with J gene TRBJ1-6, with TRBD1 identical over 9 bases. The CDR3 totals 15 residues. Germline loops: CDR1 SGHRS, CDR2 YFSETQ. The junction had 8 bases not matched to a gene; V was cut back by 4 bases and J by 9 bases. CDR3 DNA sequence: TGCGCCAGCAGCAAGGGGGACAGGGATACTTCACCCCTCCACTTT. Encoded protein: CASSKGDRDTSPLHF.

The genes are TRBV2 and TRBJ1-2; D gene ambiguous. The germline CDR1 and CDR2 sequences are SNHLY and FYNNEI. The CDR3 totals 14 residues. V gave up 8 bases and J gave up 8 bases, with 21 bases separating them. The CDR3 DNA sequence: TGTGCCAGCCTCGGCGGGTCTACCTCGGGGGGCTACACCTTC. Translation gives CASLGGSTSGGYTF.

The chain links TRBV2 to TRBJ1-2; 8 nucleotides align to TRBD1. The germline CDR1 and CDR2 sequences are SNHLY and FYNNEI. J lost 4 bases, V lost 7 bases, and 8 bases had no gene match. The CDR3 length is 14 residues. The CDR3 bases are TGTGCCAGCACCATAGAACAGGGGGGCTATGGCTACACCTTC. The encoded protein is CASTIEQGGYGYTF.

The genes are TRBV27 and TRBJ2-7; 8 nucleotides align to TRBD1. The trim removed 2 bases at V and 2 bases at J, leaving 5 bases unmatched. From germline, CDR1 is MNHEY and CDR2 SMNVEV (reference sequence). This CDR3 spans 15 amino acids. The CDR3 nucleotides read TGTGCCAGCAGTTTAGACGGGACAGGTACCTACGAGCAGTACTTC. It specifies CASSLDGTGTYEQYF.

The chain combines TRBV5-4 with TRBJ2-3; 13 nucleotides line up with TRBD2. The V segment lost 3 bases and the J segment 3 bases; nucleotides outside the gene matches: 1. The CDR3 loop spans 15 amino acids. Germline-derived CDR1 and CDR2 are SGHNT and YYREEE (reference sequence). CDR3: CASSSGLAGTDTQYF. CDR3 sequence (DNA): TGTGCCAGCAGCTCGGGACTAGCGGGGACAGATACGCAGTATTTT.

This clone is a singleton in its sample. The J gene is TRBJ2-5, the V gene TRBV6-5; 8 nucleotides agree with TRBD2. The V gene's germline CDR1 is MNHEY and CDR2 SVGAGI. This CDR3 region has 15 residues. The V and J ends lost 5 bases and 2 bases, in that order; junction bases with no gene match: 7. The chain's CDR3 is CASSIGRGGQETQYF. The DNA for the CDR3 is TGTGCCAGCAGTATCGGGAGGGGGGGACAAGAGACCCAGTACTTC.